Following are 21 T cell receptor beta chains from one sample sequenced in a study of human T cells and chemical hapten exposure. TCRdb reprocessed the RACE reads with MiXCR, giving one entry per CDR3 protein. The table has a few hundred thousand distinct CDR3 sequences, approximately 5% seen once. Time point indicated: pre-sensitization, week 0. Treatment given: therapeutic diphenylcyclopropenone sensitization with weekly scalp DPC. Sample: whole blood, taken in connection with sensitization to the hapten diphenylcyclopropenone (DPC). These receptors came from a young woman with alopecia areata. Some clones in this sample may be carry-over from other donors' samples.

Many counts were recorded for this clonotype. The chain combines TRBV19 with TRBJ2-1, with D perhaps TRBD2 (5 bases). V was clipped by 3 bases and J by 0 bases, with 9 bases between them. Germline V gene sequence: CDR1 LNHDA, CDR2 SQIVND (reference sequence). The CDR3 has 15 amino acids. CDR3 residues: CASSMRESSYNEQFF. The CDR3 bases are TGTGCCAGTAGTATGAGGGAAAGCTCCTACAATGAGCAGTTCTTC.

The table lists this clonotype with many counts. The chain couples TRBV6-2 or TRBV6-3 to TRBJ2-2, with TRBD2 matching over 14 bases. The V segment lost 5 bases and the J segment 4 bases; nucleotides outside the gene matches: 9. CDR3 length: 18 amino acids. Germline assignment: CDR1 MNHEY and CDR2 SVGEGT. The DNA for the CDR3 is TGTGCCAGCAGTACCGGGACTAGCGGGGGCTATGTCACCGGGGAGCTGTTTTTT. It translates to CASSTGTSGGYVTGELFF.

This chain uses TRBV27 with TRBJ2-3; D is unclear. Trimming stripped 8 bases from V and 2 bases from J, with 14 bases between. Germline CDR1 MNHEY, CDR2 SMNVEV (reference sequence). The CDR3 consists of 14 residues. The DNA of the CDR3 is TGTGCCAGCGCTGCAGGTTCTTCCACAGATACGCAGTATTTT. It codes for CASAAGSSTDTQYF.

This clonotype appeared a few times. V usage is TRBV6-2 or TRBV6-3 and J usage is TRBJ1-2, with D possibly TRBD1 on 6 matching bases. Per the germline V gene, CDR1 is MNHEY and CDR2 is SVGEGT. The CDR3 consists of 13 residues. V gave up 9 bases and J gave up 7 bases, with 18 bases separating them. CDR3 loop: CASLQGWSSGYTF. CDR3 DNA: TGTGCCAGTCTACAGGGTTGGAGTTCTGGCTACACCTTC.

This clonotype was recorded many times. The chain couples TRBV7-3 to TRBJ1-1; possible D gene TRBD1, 5 bases. The CDR3 is 15 amino acids. V lost 5 bases and J lost 5, with 18 bases in between. CDR1 is SGHTA and CDR2 is FQGTGA in the germline V gene. CDR3: CASSPNGATGTEAFF. The DNA of the CDR3 is TGTGCCAGCAGCCCCAATGGGGCGACGGGGACTGAAGCTTTCTTT. Full variable domain (remainder filled in from reference TRBV7-3 and TRBJ1-1): GAGVSQTPSNKVTEKGKYVELRCDPISGHTALYWYRQSLGQGPEFLIYFQGTGAADDSGLPNDRFFAVRPEGSVSTLKIQRTERGDSAVYLCASSPNGATGTEAFFGQGTRLTVV.

This rearrangement joins TRBV6-5 to TRBJ1-4; D ambiguous. The CDR3 totals 15 residues. The V and J ends lost 6 bases and 10 bases respectively, with 21 bases between them. Germline CDR1 MNHEY, CDR2 SVGAGI. CDR3 bases: TGTGCCAGCAGAGAAAGCCAAGGGAGAGGACGAAAACTGTTTTTT. Encoded protein: CASRESQGRGRKLFF.

This clonotype was seen at least ten times. The rearrangement links TRBV20-1 to TRBJ2-6; D is unresolved. V shed 4 bases and J shed 0 bases, with 4 bases lying between them. Germline assignment: CDR1 DFQATT and CDR2 SNEGSKA (reference sequence). The CDR3 consists of 13 residues. The CDR3 DNA follows: TGCAGTGCTACAAGCTCTGGGGCCAACGTCCTGACTTTC. This codes for CSATSSGANVLTF.

This clonotype was seen at least ten times. V and J are TRBV28 and TRBJ2-3, with 11 positions matching TRBD1. The CDR3 consists of 18 residues. V trimming: 8 bases; J trimming: 0 bases; junction bases outside the gene matches: 13. From germline, CDR1 is MDHEN and CDR2 SYDVKM. CDR3 protein: CASGRDRGLMSSTDTQYF. The CDR3 nucleotides read TGTGCCAGCGGCCGGGACAGGGGGTTGATGTCTAGCACAGATACGCAGTATTTT. The complete variable domain, with remaining parts taken from reference TRBV28 and TRBJ2-3, reads DVKVTQSSRYLVKRTGEKVFLECVQDMDHENMFWYRQDPGLGLRLIYFSYDVKMKEKGDIPEGYSVSREKKERFSLILESASTNQTSMYLCASGRDRGLMSSTDTQYFGPGTRLTVL.

The genes are TRBV5-6 and TRBJ2-3, with TRBD2 matching 9 bases. Trimming removed 5 bases from V and 5 bases from J; junction bases left unmatched: 18. Per germline, CDR1 SGHDT and CDR2 YYEEEE. CDR3 length: 18 residues. DNA for the CDR3: TGTGCCAGCAGGTATACCTTAGCGGGGGAGCCCGGGAGAGATACGCAGTATTTT. Encoded protein: CASRYTLAGEPGRDTQYF.

The sample holds a few counts of this clonotype. The rearrangement links TRBV15 to TRBJ2-3; D might be TRBD1 (5 bases). Germline loops: CDR1 LNHNV, CDR2 YYDKDF (reference sequence). Trimming cost V 3 bases and J 3 bases, with 7 bases left between them. The CDR3 consists of 13 residues. The CDR3 nucleotides are TGTGCCACCAGCAGTACAGGAACAGATACGCAGTATTTT. Its translation: CATSSTGTDTQYF.

This clonotype has a count of ten or more. This chain connects TRBV6-2 or TRBV6-3 to TRBJ2-3; a possible D gene is TRBD2 (6 bases). The CDR3 spans 13 residues. Trimming shortened V by 8 bases and J by 4 bases, and 13 bases separated the two germline ends. CDR1 is MNHEY and CDR2 is SVGEGT in the germline V gene. The CDR3 loop reads CASRASVADTQYF. In DNA form, the CDR3 reads TGTGCCAGCCGGGCTAGCGTAGCAGATACGCAGTATTTT.

This clonotype was observed a handful of times. The chain couples TRBV2 to TRBJ1-1; TRBD1 might be the D (6 bases). The germline V and J ends were trimmed by 2 bases and 5 bases, with 6 bases remaining between them. From germline, CDR1 is SNHLY and CDR2 FYNNEI. The CDR3 has 12 amino acids. CDR3 in DNA: TGTGCCAGCAGTGAAAGGGGGACTGAAGCTTTCTTT. Translated: CASSERGTEAFF.

This clonotype was seen many times. CDR3 amino acids: CASSPSSQGETQYF. The CDR3 DNA reads as TGTGCCAGCAGCCCGTCGAGCCAGGGAGAGACCCAGTACTTC. The chain links TRBV3-1 to TRBJ2-5; a weak D match, TRBD1 (5 bases). Trimming shortened V by 4 bases and J by 4 bases, and 13 bases separated the two germline ends. In germline, CDR1 is LGHDT, CDR2 YNNKEL (reference sequence). The CDR3 spans 14 residues.

This clonotype was counted between two and nine times. The rearrangement links TRBV12-5 to TRBJ2-2; D gene unclear. The CDR3 contains 15 residues. Germline V gene lookup returns CDR1 LGHNT and CDR2 FRNRAP. Trimming removed 6 bases from V and 5 bases from J, with 16 bases in between. This chain's CDR3 is CASGPPRPVTGELFF. The CDR3 bases are TGTGCTAGTGGCCCCCCCCGGCCAGTGACCGGGGAGCTGTTTTTT.

This clonotype has a count of ten or more. The chain employs TRBV7-2 and TRBJ2-1; the D gene is possibly TRBD2 (6 bases). The CDR3 has 15 amino acids. Trimming pared 1 base from V and 0 bases from J, leaving 7 bases between. From germline, CDR1 is SGHTA and CDR2 FQGNSA. CDR3 nucleotides: TGTGCCAGCAGCTTAGTCGGGAGCTCCTACAATGAGCAGTTCTTC. Translation gives CASSLVGSSYNEQFF. Looking up the rest from reference TRBV7-2 and TRBJ2-1 gives the full variable domain: GAGVSQSPSNKVTEKGKDVELRCDPISGHTALYWYRQSLGQGLEFLIYFQGNSAPDKSGLPSDRFSAERTGGSVSTLTIQRTQQEDSAVYLCASSLVGSSYNEQFFGPGTRLTVL.

This clonotype was picked up a small number of times. The chain links TRBV6-2 or TRBV6-3 to TRBJ1-4; D not resolved. The V gene lost 6 bases and the J gene lost 0 bases, with 8 bases spanning the gap. Germline V lookup: CDR1 MNHEY, CDR2 SVGEGT. This CDR3 has 14 amino acids. This CDR3 is CASSLHATNEKLFF. CDR3 coding DNA: TGTGCCAGCAGCCTACACGCAACTAATGAAAAACTGTTTTTT.

This clonotype was seen repeatedly, ten times or more. Because it lacks the conserved phenylalanine or tryptophan at the end, this CDR3 is likely a read error. Because the CDR3's place on the DNA is in doubt, the DNA is left out and the CDR3 is given as listed by TCRdb. This chain links TRBV9 with TRBJ2-7; TRBD1, the table's D call, was not compared with the DNA. Germline-derived CDR1 and CDR2 are SGDLS and YYNGEE. The CDR3 spans 9 residues, counting both ends. CDR3 in amino acids: CATPRGGGI.

The genes are TRBV5-1 and TRBJ2-3; D is perhaps TRBD1 (6 bases). Per the germline V gene, CDR1 is SGHRS and CDR2 is YFSETQ. V shed 4 bases and J shed 6 bases, with 15 bases lying between them. The CDR3 contains 14 residues. DNA of the CDR3: TGCGCCAGCAGCCCAGGGGCGGTGAAGGATACGCAGTATTTT. Its translation: CASSPGAVKDTQYF.

This clonotype was seen ten or more times. V and J are TRBV29-1 and TRBJ2-7; no reliable D call. V was cut by 3 bases and J by 6 bases, with 9 bases left in between. This CDR3 comprises 11 residues. The germline V gene encodes CDR1 SQVTM and CDR2 ANQGSEA. The CDR3 loop is CSVEKEPEQYF. The CDR3 DNA sequence: TGCAGCGTTGAGAAAGAGCCCGAGCAGTACTTC.

This chain uses TRBV12-3 or TRBV12-4 with TRBJ1-3; D is unresolved. The V end lost 3 bases, the J end lost 3 bases, and 6 bases lay between the germline ends. CDR3 length equals 13 residues. Here the CDR3 DNA reads TGTGCCAGCAGTTTGGGAGGTGGAAACACCATATATTTT. Translated, it gives CASSLGGGNTIYF.

This clonotype appeared many times. J is TRBJ2-1 and V is TRBV29-1; TRBD2 matches 15 bases. CDR3 size: 15 residues. Per germline, CDR1 SQVTM and CDR2 ANQGSEA. The ends lost 6 bases at V and 8 bases at J; junction bases unmatched: 8. The CDR3: CSVDGTSGGLDEQFF. Here the CDR3 DNA reads TGCAGCGTGGACGGGACTAGCGGGGGGCTAGATGAGCAGTTCTTC.